This record looks at one TCR beta chain sequence and its context. Its antigen is as yet unknown. PCR primers comprised 60 Vbeta and 13 Jbeta primers. TCRdb's copy holds only in-frame clones and misses some; the assay was immunoSEQ multiplex PCR. The sample consists of tens of thousands of clones, 70% to 85% of them appearing once. J lost 5 bases, V lost 4 bases, and 9 bases had no gene match. The CDR3 has 15 residues. CDR1 SGHRS and CDR2 YFSETQ come from the germline V gene. The sample originates from a study of cytomegalovirus exposure and HLA in healthy donors. The study's findings and limits: In most subjects, TCR beta sequences reportedly gave accurate predictions of HLA-A and HLA-B alleles.

Source material: PBMCs. The chain recombines TRBV5-1 with TRBJ2-7; TRBD1 matches 10 bases. The sequence was obtained from a man aged 45 to 65 in good health and CMV-seronegative. The chain's CDR3 is CASSPPRGTGDEQYF. The DNA of the CDR3 is TGCGCCAGCAGCCCACCAAGGGGGACAGGGGACGAGCAGTACTTC.